The T cell receptor beta chain described here comes from a study of blood T cell repertoires in COVID-19. Assay used: immunoSEQ multiplex PCR; TCRdb lists only in-frame clones, some missing. The profile shows 150,000 to 200,000 clones, roughly 88% of them singletons. The CDR3 has 15 amino acids. The trim removed 2 bases at V and 6 bases at J, leaving 3 bases unmatched. Germline values: CDR1 MNHEY, CDR2 SVGEGT. The age range of participants was about 18 to 90 years, with residence in about 25 US areas. Participants' own reports of clinical history determined their cohort assignment. The rearrangement joins TRBV6-2 or TRBV6-3 to TRBJ1-4, with 10 bases aligning to TRBD1. Sequencing was done on a sample of PBMCs or T cells enriched from blood (not recorded which). The TCR sequence derives from a young woman who had recovered from COVID-19. CDR3 sequence reads: CASSYVGTGDEKLFF. The DNA of the CDR3 is TGTGCCAGCAGTTACGTCGGGACAGGGGATGAAAAACTGTTTTTT.